The present entry profiles one T cell receptor beta chain with its context. Sequencing relied on a cDNA template that was reverse transcribed from extracted RNA. The repertoire was sequenced with immunoSEQ multiplex PCR; TCRdb's copy has only in-frame clones and lacks some. Of about 190,000 clones detected, 45% to 75% appear once; the ten largest clones hold over 0.55%. The sample comes from a study of CD8+ T cells in alopecia areata. Deletions cut 5 bases from V and 1 base from J, with 6 bases between. Germline CDR1 is GTSNPN and CDR2 is SVGIG (reference sequence). The CDR3 consists of 12 residues. The treatment is: oral pan-JAK inhibitor, 5-10 mg twice daily.

The source of this sequence is a human donor with alopecia areata. Sequences were derived from CD4+ T cells sorted from blood, sampled at week 4, from a patient treated with tofacitinib. J is TRBJ1-5 and V is TRBV30; no definite D call. CDR3 DNA sequence: TGTGCCTGGGGAGGCAGCAATCAGCCCCAGCATTTT. This codes for CAWGGSNQPQHF.